This T cell receptor beta chain was obtained from a study of blood T cell repertoires in COVID-19. CDR1 is SGHRS, CDR2 YFSETQ, per germline. Trimming took off 3 bases at V and 6 bases at J, with 13 bases between the two ends. CDR3 length: 15 residues. Participant reports of clinical history set cohort assignment. TCRdb keeps only in-frame clones here, not all; method: immunoSEQ multiplex PCR. Here the sample spans around 300,000 clones, approximately 88% being singletons. This sequence joins TRBV5-1 and TRBJ1-6; tentatively, D is TRBD1 (5 bases). Sequencing used PBMCs or T cells enriched from blood (not recorded which). The sequence was collected from a man aged 25 to 45 who had recovered from COVID-19. The CDR3 bases are TGCGCCAGCAGCTGGGCACGGGACTTTAATTCACCCCTCCACTTT. This translates into CASSWARDFNSPLHF.